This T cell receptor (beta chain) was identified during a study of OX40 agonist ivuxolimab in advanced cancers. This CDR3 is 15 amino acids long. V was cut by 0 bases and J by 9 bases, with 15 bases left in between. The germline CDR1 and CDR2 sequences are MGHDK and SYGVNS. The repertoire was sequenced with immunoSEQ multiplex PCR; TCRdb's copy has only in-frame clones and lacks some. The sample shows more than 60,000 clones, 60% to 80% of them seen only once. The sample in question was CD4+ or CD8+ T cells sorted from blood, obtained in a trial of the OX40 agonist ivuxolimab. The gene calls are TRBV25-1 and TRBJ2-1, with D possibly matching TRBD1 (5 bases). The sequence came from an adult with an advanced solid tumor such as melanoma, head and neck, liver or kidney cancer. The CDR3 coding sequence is TGTGCCAGCAGTGAATATAAGGCAGGGTCAATTGAGCAGTTCTTC. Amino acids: CASSEYKAGSIEQFF.